The clone carrying this T cell receptor beta chain was found many times. Its antigen is not known. The source of the sample is a study of identical twins. Study results and limitations: Models underestimated out-of-frame TCR alpha sharing in monozygotic twins. High-abundance cord blood beta clonotypes had fewer insertions; memory repertoires showed none. Researchers reported excess low generation probability among twin-shared out-of-frame alpha sequences.

This CDR3 region has 12 residues. Between the trimmed V and J ends, which lost 2 bases and 1 base, there was a span of 6 bases. Germline values: CDR1 DFQATT, CDR2 SNEGSKA (reference sequence). Through template switching, a universal primer site was introduced, and the cDNA contained unique molecular identifiers. TCRdb independently ran MiXCR on the 5' RACE reads; one entry per CDR3 protein. The table has some 200,000 distinct CDR3 sequences, 7.5% seen once; the top ten hold about 2%. These records were also assigned to another study, of yellow fever vaccine responses in identical twins.

The sample comprised memory (CD45RO+) T cells sorted from blood. This sequence joins TRBV20-1 and TRBJ2-7; D call uncertain. The receptor's source is a woman younger than 35 in good health. The CDR3 reads CSARQSSYEQYF. The CDR3 region has the DNA TGCAGTGCTAGACAATCGTCCTACGAGCAGTACTTC.